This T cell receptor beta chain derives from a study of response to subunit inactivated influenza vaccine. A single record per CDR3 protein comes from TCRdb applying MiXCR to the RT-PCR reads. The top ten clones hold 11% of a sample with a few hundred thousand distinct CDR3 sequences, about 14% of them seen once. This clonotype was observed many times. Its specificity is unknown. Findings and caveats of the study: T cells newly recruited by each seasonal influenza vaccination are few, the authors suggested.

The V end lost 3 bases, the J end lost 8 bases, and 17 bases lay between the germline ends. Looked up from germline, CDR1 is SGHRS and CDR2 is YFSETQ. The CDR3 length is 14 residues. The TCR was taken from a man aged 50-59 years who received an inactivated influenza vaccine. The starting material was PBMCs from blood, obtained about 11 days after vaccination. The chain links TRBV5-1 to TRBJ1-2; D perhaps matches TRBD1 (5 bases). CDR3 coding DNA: TGCGCCAGCAGCTACAGGAGCGCCGGCGCGGGCTACACCTTC. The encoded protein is CASSYRSAGAGYTF. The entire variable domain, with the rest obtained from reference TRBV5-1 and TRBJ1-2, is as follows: KAGVTQTPRYLIKTRGQQVTLSCSPISGHRSVSWYQQTPGQGLQFLFEYFSETQRNKGNFPGRFSGRQFSNSRSEMNVSTLELGDSALYLCASSYRSAGAGYTFGSGTRLTVV.